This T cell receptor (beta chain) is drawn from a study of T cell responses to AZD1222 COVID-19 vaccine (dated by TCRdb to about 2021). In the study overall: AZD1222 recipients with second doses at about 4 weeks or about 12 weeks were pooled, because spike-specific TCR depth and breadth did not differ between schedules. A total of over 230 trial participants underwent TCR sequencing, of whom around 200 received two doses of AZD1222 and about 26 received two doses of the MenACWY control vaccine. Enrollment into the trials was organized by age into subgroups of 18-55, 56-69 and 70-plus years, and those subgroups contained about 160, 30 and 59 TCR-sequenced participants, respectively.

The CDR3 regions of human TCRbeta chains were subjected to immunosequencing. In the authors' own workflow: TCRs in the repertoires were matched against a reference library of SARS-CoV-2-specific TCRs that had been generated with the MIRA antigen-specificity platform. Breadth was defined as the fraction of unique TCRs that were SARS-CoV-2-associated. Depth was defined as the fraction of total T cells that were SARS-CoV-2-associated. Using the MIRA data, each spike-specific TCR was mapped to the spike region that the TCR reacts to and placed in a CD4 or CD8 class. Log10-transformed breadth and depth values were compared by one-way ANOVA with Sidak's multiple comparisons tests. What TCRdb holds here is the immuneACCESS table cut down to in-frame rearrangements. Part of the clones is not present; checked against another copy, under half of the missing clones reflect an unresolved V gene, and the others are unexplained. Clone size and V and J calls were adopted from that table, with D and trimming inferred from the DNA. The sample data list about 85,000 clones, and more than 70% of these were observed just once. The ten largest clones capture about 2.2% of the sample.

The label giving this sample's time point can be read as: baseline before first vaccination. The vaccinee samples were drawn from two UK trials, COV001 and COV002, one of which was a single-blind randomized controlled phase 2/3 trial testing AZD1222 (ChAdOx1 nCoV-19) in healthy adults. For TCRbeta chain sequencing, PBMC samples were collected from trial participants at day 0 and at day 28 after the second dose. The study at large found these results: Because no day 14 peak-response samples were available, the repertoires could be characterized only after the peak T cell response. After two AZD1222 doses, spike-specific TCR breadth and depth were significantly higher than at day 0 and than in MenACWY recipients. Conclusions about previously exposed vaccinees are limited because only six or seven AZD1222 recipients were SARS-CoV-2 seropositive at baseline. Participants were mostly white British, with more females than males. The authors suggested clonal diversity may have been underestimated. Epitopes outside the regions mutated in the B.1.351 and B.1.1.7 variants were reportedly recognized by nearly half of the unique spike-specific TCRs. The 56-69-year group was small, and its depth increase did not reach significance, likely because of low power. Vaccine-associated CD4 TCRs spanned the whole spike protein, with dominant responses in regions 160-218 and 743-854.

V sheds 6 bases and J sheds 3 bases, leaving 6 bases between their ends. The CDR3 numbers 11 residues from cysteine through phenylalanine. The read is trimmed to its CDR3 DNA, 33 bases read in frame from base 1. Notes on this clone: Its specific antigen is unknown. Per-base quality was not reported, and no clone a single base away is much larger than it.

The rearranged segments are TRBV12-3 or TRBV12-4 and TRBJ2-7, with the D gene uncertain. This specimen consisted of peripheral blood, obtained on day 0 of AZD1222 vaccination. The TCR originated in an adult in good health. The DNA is TGTGCCAGCAGGGCCCTCTACGAGCAGTACTTC. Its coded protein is CASRALYEQYF.